Below are 14 T cell receptor beta chains sequenced from a single sample in a study of spatial heterogeneity in lung cancer. Stated time point: sample taken at primary tumor resection. In TCRdb, the 5' RACE reads were re-called with MiXCR into one record per CDR3 protein. The sample yields 39,000 or so distinct CDR3 sequences, around 7.5% seen once. The sample in question was PBMCs, obtained at surgery. These TCRs come from a male donor with early-stage non-small cell lung cancer.

This clonotype was seen a handful of times. V gene TRBV7-6 combines with J gene TRBJ2-1; 7 bases match TRBD2. The CDR3 length is 15 residues. V was pared by 2 bases and J by 2 bases, with 3 bases of the junction left unmatched. Germline assignment: CDR1 SGHVS and CDR2 FNYEAQ. The CDR3 sequence is CASSLWAGAYNEQFF. DNA for the CDR3: TGTGCCAGCAGCTTATGGGCGGGGGCCTACAATGAGCAGTTCTTC.

This clonotype appeared many times. The CDR3 protein is CASSYSPGTQGYTF. As DNA, the CDR3 is TGTGCCAGCAGTTACTCGCCAGGGACGCAAGGCTACACCTTC. The V gene is TRBV6-2 or TRBV6-3, the J gene TRBJ1-2; possible D gene TRBD1, 5 bases. The V gene lost 0 bases and the J gene lost 8 bases, with 13 bases spanning the gap. Germline V CDR1 and CDR2: MNHEY, SVGEGT. This CDR3 spans 14 amino acids.

V and J are TRBV6-5 and TRBJ1-1, with D uncertain. The germline gives CDR1 MNHEY, CDR2 SVGAGI. With 5 bases removed from V and 0 bases from J, the gap between germline ends came to 7 bases. This CDR3 is 13 amino acids long. The DNA of the CDR3 is TGTGCCAGCAGTCCACGGATGAACACTGAAGCTTTCTTT. Its translation is CASSPRMNTEAFF.

The rearrangement uses TRBV7-2 and TRBJ2-2, with 8 bases aligning to TRBD2. Germline trimming cut 2 bases from V and 3 bases from J; bases unmatched to any gene: 8. Germline assignment: CDR1 SGHTA and CDR2 FQGNSA. This CDR3 has 17 residues. This chain's CDR3 is CASSLRPAGVYTGELFF. Here the CDR3 DNA reads TGTGCCAGCAGCTTACGGCCAGCGGGGGTATACACCGGGGAGCTGTTTTTT.

There are many counts of this clonotype. The chain is built from TRBV3-1 and TRBJ2-7; TRBD1 matches 7 bases. CDR1 is LGHDT and CDR2 is YNNKEL in the germline V gene (reference sequence). Trimming cost V 4 bases and J 0 bases; bases outside gene matches: 6. CDR3 length: 15 residues. CDR3 in DNA: TGTGCCAGCAGCCGCGGACAGGACCCCTCCTACGAGCAGTACTTC. Amino acids: CASSRGQDPSYEQYF.

There are many counts of this clonotype. The gene calls are TRBV18 and TRBJ1-1; D is perhaps TRBD1 (6 bases). This CDR3 region has 14 residues. Trimming stripped 5 bases from V and 3 bases from J, with 13 bases between. CDR1 KGHSH and CDR2 LQKENI come from the germline V gene. CDR3 coding DNA: TGTGCCAGCTCAGAACAGGGTATGGACACTGAAGCTTTCTTT. Translating gives CASSEQGMDTEAFF.

This clonotype came up a few times. This chain uses TRBV6-5 with TRBJ1-6; 8 positions agree with TRBD1. J lost 7 bases, V lost 2 bases, and 4 bases had no gene match. The CDR3 is made up of 15 amino acids. CDR1 is MNHEY, CDR2 SVGAGI, per germline. The CDR3 nucleotides are TGTGCCAGCAGTTACCCCCAGGGGGCGAATTCACCCCTCCACTTT. The encoded protein is CASSYPQGANSPLHF.

This chain joins TRBV30 and TRBJ2-7, with D maybe TRBD1 (5 bases). V lost 8 bases and J 2 bases, leaving 13 bases between the germline ends. Germline CDR1 reads GTSNPN; CDR2 reads SVGIG (reference sequence). The CDR3 is 12 residues long. The CDR3 loop is CAGSDSTYEQYF. Here the CDR3 DNA reads TGTGCCGGATCCGACAGTACCTACGAGCAGTACTTC.

This clonotype has ten or more counts. The rearrangement uses TRBV7-3 and TRBJ2-5; the match to TRBD2 covers 8 bases. In germline, CDR1 is SGHTA, CDR2 FQGTGA. The CDR3 has 15 residues. The ends lost 5 bases at V and 5 bases at J; junction bases unmatched: 10. Written as DNA, the CDR3 is TGTGCCAGCAGCACGGCGGGACTAGTCAGGGAGACCCAGTACTTC. Protein product: CASSTAGLVRETQYF.

This clonotype appeared a few times. The chain is built from TRBV6-5 and TRBJ2-2; 12 bases fit TRBD2. Germline lookup yields CDR1 MNHEY and CDR2 SVGAGI. The trim removed 6 bases at V and 4 bases at J, leaving 6 bases unmatched. This CDR3 is built from 16 residues. The CDR3 coding sequence is TGTGCCAGCAGGCTAACTAGCGGGAGGATCACCGGGGAGCTGTTTTTT. Its protein is CASRLTSGRITGELFF.

This clonotype was counted ten times or more. This chain links TRBV19 with TRBJ2-2; TRBD2 matches at 8 bases. This CDR3 comprises 14 residues. V gave up 5 bases and J gave up 6 bases; unmatched junction bases: 5. Germline V gene lookup returns CDR1 LNHDA and CDR2 SQIVND (reference sequence). The CDR3 sequence is CASSYAGGAGELFF. The DNA for the CDR3 is TGTGCCAGTAGTTATGCGGGGGGCGCCGGGGAGCTGTTTTTT.

This clonotype was seen at least ten times. DNA for the CDR3: TGTGCCAGCAGCTTATCCAGGGGGCGCACTGAAGCTTTCTTT. Translated: CASSLSRGRTEAFF. The V call is TRBV7-2, the J call TRBJ1-1; 8 nucleotides align to TRBD1. The CDR3 is made up of 14 amino acids. V was pared by 2 bases and J by 4 bases, with 3 bases of the junction left unmatched. Germline-derived CDR1 and CDR2 are SGHTA and FQGNSA. Based on the CDR3 plus reference TRBV7-2 and TRBJ1-1, the full variable domain is GAGVSQSPSNKVTEKGKDVELRCDPISGHTALYWYRQSLGQGLEFLIYFQGNSAPDKSGLPSDRFSAERTGGSVSTLTIQRTQQEDSAVYLCASSLSRGRTEAFFGQGTRLTVV.

This clonotype appeared many times. The V call is TRBV6-6, the J call TRBJ2-5, with 7 nucleotides matching TRBD2. V dropped 0 bases and J dropped 1; count of bases not matched to a gene: 11. CDR3 length: 18 amino acids. Per the germline V gene, CDR1 is MNHNY and CDR2 is SVGAGI (reference sequence). The CDR3 loop is CASSYSGLAVRSQETQYF. Here the CDR3 DNA reads TGTGCCAGCAGTTACTCCGGGCTAGCGGTGAGGTCCCAAGAGACCCAGTACTTC.

This chain links TRBV9 with TRBJ2-1; weak D call: TRBD1 (6 bases). The V gene lost 0 bases and the J gene lost 6 bases, with 13 bases spanning the gap. This CDR3 comprises 15 residues. From germline, CDR1 is SGDLS and CDR2 YYNGEE. In DNA form, the CDR3 reads TGTGCCAGCAGCGTAGCAGGGGTCGATTCCAATGAGCAGTTCTTC. Translation gives CASSVAGVDSNEQFF.